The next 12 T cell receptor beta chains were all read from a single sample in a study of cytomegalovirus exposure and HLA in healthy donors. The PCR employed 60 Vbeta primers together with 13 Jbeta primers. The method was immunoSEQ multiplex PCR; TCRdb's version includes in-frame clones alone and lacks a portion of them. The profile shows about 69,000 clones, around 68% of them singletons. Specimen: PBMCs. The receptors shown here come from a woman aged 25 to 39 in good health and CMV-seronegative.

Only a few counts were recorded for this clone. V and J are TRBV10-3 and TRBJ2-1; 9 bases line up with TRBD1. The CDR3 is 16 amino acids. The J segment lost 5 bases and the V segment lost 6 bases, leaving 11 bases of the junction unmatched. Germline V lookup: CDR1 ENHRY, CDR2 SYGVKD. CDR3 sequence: CAISPGTGTLHNEQFF. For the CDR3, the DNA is TGTGCCATCAGCCCCGGGACAGGGACCCTCCACAATGAGCAGTTCTTC.

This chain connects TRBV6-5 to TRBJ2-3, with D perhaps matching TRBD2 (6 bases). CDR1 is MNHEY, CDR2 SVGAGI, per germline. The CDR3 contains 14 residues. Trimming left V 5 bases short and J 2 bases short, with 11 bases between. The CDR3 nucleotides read TGTGCCAGCAGTCCTGGACTAACCACAGATACGCAGTATTTT. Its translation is CASSPGLTTDTQYF.

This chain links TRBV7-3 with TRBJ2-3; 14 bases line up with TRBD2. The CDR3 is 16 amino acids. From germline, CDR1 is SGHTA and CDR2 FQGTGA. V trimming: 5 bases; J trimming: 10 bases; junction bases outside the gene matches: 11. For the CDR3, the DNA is TGTGCCAGCAGCCCCCTGACTAGCGGGGGGGCCGGGCCGCAGTATTTT. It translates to CASSPLTSGGAGPQYF.

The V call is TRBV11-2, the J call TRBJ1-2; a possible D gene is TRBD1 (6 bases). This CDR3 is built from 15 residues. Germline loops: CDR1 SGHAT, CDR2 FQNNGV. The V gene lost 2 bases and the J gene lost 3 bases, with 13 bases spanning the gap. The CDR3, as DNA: TGTGCCAGCAGCTTACGTCGGGGGGCGGACTATGGCTACACCTTC. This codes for CASSLRRGADYGYTF.

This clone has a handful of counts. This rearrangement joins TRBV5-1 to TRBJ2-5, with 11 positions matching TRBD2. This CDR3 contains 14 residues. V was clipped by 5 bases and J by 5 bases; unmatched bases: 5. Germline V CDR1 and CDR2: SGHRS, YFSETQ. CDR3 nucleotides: TGCGCCAGCAGTTATACTAGCGGGGGTGAGACCCAGTACTTC. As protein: CASSYTSGGETQYF.

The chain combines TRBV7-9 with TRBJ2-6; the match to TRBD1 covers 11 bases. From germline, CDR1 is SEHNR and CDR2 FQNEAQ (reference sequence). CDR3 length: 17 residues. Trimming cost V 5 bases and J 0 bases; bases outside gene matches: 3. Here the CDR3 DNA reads TGTGCCAGCAGCGTGGGGACAGGGGGCTCTGGGGCCAACGTCCTGACTTTC. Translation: CASSVGTGGSGANVLTF.

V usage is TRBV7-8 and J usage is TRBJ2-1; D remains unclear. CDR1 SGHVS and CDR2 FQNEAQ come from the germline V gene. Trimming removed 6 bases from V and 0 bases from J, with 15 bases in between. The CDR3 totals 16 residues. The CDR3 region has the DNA TGTGCCAGCAGTTCGGTTTCGCTAAACTCCTACAATGAGCAGTTCTTC. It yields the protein CASSSVSLNSYNEQFF.

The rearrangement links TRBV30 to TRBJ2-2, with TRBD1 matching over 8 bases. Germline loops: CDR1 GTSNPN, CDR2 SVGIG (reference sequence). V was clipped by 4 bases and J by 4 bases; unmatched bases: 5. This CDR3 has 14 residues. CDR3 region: CAWKLTGVTGELFF. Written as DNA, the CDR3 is TGTGCCTGGAAGTTGACAGGGGTCACCGGGGAGCTGTTTTTT.

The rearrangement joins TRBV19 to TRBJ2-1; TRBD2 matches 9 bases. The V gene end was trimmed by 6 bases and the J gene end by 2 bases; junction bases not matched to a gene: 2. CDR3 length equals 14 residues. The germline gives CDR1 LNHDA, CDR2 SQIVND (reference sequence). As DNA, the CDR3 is TGTGCCAGTAGCTTAGCGGGGGCCTACAATGAGCAGTTCTTC. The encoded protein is CASSLAGAYNEQFF.

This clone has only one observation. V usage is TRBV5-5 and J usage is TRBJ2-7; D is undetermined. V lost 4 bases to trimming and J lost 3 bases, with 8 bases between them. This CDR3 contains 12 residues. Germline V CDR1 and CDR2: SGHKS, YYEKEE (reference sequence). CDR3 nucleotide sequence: TGTGCCAGCAGCCTCTACGGCTACGAGCAGTACTTC. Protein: CASSLYGYEQYF.

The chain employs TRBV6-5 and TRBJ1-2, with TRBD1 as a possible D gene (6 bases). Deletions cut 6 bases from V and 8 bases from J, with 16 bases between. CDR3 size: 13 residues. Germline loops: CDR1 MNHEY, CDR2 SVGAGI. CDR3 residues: CASSPDRTRGYTF. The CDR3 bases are TGTGCCAGCAGCCCCGACAGGACAAGAGGCTACACCTTC.

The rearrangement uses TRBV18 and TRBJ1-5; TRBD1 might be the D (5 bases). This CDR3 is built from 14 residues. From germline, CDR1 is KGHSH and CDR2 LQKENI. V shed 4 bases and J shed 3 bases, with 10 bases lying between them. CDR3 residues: CASSLGTVNQPQHF. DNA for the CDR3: TGTGCCAGCTCACTGGGGACTGTCAATCAGCCCCAGCATTTT.